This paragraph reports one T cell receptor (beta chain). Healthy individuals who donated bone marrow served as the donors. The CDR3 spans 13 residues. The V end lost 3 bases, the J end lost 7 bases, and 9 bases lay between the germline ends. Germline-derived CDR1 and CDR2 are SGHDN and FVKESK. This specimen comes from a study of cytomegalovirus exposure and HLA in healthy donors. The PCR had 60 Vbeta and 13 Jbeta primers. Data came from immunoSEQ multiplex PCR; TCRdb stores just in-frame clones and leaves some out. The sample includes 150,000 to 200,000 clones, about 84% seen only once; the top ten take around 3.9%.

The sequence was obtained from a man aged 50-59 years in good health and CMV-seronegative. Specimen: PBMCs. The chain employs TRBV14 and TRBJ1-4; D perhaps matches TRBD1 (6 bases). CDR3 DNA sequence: TGTGCCAGCAGCCAGGGGGCGGTTGAAAAACTGTTTTTT. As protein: CASSQGAVEKLFF.